This T cell receptor (beta chain) came from a study of blood T cell repertoires in COVID-19. CDR1 and CDR2 (germline): MDHEN, SYDVKM. Trimming took off 5 bases at V and 3 bases at J, with 16 bases between the two ends. The CDR3 spans 15 residues. The repertoire was sequenced with immunoSEQ multiplex PCR; TCRdb's copy has only in-frame clones and lacks some. The sample yields 140,000 or so clones, roughly 79% seen once. The chain combines TRBV28 with TRBJ1-1, with TRBD1 as a possible D gene (5 bases). This clonotype originated in a man aged 50 to 59 with active or convalescent COVID-19. The sequencing sample was made of peripheral blood. CDR3 bases: TGTGCCAGCAGTCACCCCGTGGGGGGAGACACTGAAGCTTTCTTT. Its protein is CASSHPVGGDTEAFF.